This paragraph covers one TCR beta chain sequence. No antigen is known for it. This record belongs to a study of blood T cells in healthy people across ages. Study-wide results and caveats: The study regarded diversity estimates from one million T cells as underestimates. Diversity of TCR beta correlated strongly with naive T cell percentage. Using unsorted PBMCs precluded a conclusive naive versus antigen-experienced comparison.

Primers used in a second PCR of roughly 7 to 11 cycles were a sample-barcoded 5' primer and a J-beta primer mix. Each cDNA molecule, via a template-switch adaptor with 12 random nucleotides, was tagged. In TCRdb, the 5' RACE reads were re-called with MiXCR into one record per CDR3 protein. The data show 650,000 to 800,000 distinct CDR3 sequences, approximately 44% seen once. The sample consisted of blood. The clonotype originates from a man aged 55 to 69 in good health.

DNA for the CDR3: TGTGCCAGCTCACCACCGTCCGGGGCTGACTATGGCTACACCTTC. Translated, it gives CASSPPSGADYGYTF. V gene TRBV18 combines with J gene TRBJ1-2, with D perhaps TRBD1 (5 bases). The V and J ends lost 0 bases and 3 bases respectively, with 11 bases between them. The CDR3 totals 15 residues. Per germline, CDR1 KGHSH and CDR2 LQKENI.